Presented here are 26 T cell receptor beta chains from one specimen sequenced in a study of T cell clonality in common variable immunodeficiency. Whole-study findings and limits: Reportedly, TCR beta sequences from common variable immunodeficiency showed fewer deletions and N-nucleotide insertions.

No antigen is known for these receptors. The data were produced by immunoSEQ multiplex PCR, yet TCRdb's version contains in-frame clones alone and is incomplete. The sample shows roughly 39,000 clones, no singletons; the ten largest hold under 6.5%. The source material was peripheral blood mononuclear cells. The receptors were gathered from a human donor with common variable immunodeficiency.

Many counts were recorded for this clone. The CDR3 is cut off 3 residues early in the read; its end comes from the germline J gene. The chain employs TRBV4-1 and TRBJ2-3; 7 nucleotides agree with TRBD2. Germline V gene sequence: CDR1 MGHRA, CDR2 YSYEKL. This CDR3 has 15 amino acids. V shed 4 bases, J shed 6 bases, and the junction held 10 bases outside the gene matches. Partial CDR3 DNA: TGCGCCAGCAGCCCCGCGGGCGGGAGCCCGGATACG. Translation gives CASSPAGGSPDT. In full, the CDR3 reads CASSPAGGSPDTQYF.

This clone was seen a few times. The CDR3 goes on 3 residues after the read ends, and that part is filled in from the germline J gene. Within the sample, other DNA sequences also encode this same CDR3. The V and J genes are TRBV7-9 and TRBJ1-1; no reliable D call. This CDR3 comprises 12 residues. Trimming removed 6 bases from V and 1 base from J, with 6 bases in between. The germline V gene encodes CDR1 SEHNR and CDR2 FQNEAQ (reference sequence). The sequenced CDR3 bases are TGTGCCAGCAGTTTCTCGAACACTGAA. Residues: CASSFSNTE. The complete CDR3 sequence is CASSFSNTEAFF.

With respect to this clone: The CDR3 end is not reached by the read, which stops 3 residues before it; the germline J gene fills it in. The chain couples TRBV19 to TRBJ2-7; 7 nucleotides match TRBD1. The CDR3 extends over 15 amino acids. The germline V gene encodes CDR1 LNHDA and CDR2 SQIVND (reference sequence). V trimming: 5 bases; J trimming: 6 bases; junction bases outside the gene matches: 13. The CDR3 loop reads CASSLTGTDPGEQYF. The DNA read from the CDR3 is TGTGCCAGTAGTTTGACCGGGACAGATCCGGGCGAG.

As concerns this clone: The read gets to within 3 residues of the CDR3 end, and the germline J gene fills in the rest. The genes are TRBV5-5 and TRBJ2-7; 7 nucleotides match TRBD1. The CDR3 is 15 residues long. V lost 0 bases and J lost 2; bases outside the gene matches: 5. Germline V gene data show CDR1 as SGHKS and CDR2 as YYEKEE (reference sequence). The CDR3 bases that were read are TGTGCCAGCAGCTTGGAAAGGGGGCGGACCTACGAG. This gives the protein CASSLERGRTYE. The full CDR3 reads CASSLERGRTYEQYF.

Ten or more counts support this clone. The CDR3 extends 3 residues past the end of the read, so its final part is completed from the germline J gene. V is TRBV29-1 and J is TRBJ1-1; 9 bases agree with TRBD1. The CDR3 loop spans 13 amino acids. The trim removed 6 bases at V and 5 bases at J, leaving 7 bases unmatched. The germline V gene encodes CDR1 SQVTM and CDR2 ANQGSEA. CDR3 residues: CSVRDREETEAFF. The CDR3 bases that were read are TGCAGCGTGAGGGACAGGGAAGAGACTGAA.

Here the CDR3 reads CASSYAAGGKNIQYF. The covered CDR3 bases are TGTGCCAGCAGTTATGCCGCAGGGGGAAAAAACATT. The chain uses TRBV6-2 or TRBV6-3 and TRBJ2-4, with 7 bases aligning to TRBD1. The read ends 3 residues early relative to the CDR3; the germline J gene fills the gap. Trimming removed 3 bases from V and 4 bases from J; junction bases left unmatched: 6. CDR1 MNHEY and CDR2 SVGEGT come from the germline V gene. The CDR3 extends over 15 amino acids.

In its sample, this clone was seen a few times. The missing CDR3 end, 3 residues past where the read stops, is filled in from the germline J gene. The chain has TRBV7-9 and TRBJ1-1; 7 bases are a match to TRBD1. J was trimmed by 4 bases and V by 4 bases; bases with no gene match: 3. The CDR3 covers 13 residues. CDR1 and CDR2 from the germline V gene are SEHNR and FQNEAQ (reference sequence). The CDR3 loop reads CASSSQGGTEAFF. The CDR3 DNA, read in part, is TGTGCCAGCAGCTCGCAGGGGGGCACTGAA. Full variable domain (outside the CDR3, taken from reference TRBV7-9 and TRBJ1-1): DTGVSQNPRHKITKRGQNVTFRCDPISEHNRLYWYRQTLGQGPEFLTYFQNEAQLEKSRLLSDRFSAERPKGSFSTLEIQRTEQGDSAMYLCASSSQGGTEAFFGQGTRLTVV.

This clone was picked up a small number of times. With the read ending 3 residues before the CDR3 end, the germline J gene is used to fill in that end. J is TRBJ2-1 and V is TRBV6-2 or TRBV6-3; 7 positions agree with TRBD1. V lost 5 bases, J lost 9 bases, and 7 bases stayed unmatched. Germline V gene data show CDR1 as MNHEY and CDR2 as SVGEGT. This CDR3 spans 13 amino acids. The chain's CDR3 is CASSTGQGVEQFF. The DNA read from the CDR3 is TGTGCCAGCAGTACAGGGCAGGGGGTTGAG.

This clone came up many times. CDR3 DNA (partial): TGTGCCAGTAGCAGGGGGAGAGGGGAGACC. It yields the protein CASSRGRGET. The complete CDR3 reads CASSRGRGETQYF. The chain combines TRBV19 with TRBJ2-5; TRBD1 agrees at 7 bases. The read gets to within 3 residues of the CDR3 end, and the germline J gene fills in the rest. CDR1 is LNHDA, CDR2 SQIVND, per germline (reference sequence). This CDR3 contains 13 residues. V shed 6 bases and J 5 bases; nucleotides not matched to a gene: 6. The full variable domain, rest sourced from reference TRBV19 and TRBJ2-5, is DGGITQSPKYLFRKEGQNVTLSCEQNLNHDAMYWYRQDPGQGLRLIYYSQIVNDFQKGDIAEGYSVSREKKESFPLTVTSAQKNPTAFYLCASSRGRGETQYFGPGTRLLVL.

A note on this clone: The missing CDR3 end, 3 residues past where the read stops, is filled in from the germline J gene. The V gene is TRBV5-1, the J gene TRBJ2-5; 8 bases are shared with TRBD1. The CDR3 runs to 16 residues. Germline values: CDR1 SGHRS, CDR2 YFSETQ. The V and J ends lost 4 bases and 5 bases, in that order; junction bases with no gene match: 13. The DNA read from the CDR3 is TGCGCCAGCAGCCCCACGAGAAGGACAGGGATGGAGACC. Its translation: CASSPTRRTGMET. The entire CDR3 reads CASSPTRRTGMETQYF. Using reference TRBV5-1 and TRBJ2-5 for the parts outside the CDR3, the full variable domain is KAGVTQTPRYLIKTRGQQVTLSCSPISGHRSVSWYQQTPGQGLQFLFEYFSETQRNKGNFPGRFSGRQFSNSRSEMNVSTLELGDSALYLCASSPTRRTGMETQYFGPGTRLLVL.

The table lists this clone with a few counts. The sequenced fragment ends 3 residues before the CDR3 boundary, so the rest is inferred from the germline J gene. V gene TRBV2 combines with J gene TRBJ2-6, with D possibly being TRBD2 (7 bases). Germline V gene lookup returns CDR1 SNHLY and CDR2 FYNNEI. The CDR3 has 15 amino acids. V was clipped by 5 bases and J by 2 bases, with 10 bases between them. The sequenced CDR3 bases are TGTGCCAGCAGTAAGGGGGGGGCTGGGGCCAACGTC. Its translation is CASSKGGAGANV. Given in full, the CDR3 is CASSKGGAGANVLTF. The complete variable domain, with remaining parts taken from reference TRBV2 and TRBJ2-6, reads EPEVTQTPSHQVTQMGQEVILRCVPISNHLYFYWYRQILGQKVEFLVSFYNNEISEKSEIFDDQFSVERPDGSNFTLKIRSTKLEDSAMYFCASSKGGAGANVLTFGAGSRLTVL.

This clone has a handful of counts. The CDR3 bases that were read are TGTGCCAGCAGTCCCAGACCCGGGTCCTATGGC. It codes for CASSPRPGSYG. The entire CDR3 reads CASSPRPGSYGYTF. V usage is TRBV6-2 or TRBV6-3 and J usage is TRBJ1-2; no clear D. The CDR3 is cut off 3 residues early in the read; its end comes from the germline J gene. There are 14 residues in the CDR3. Trimming removed 5 bases at V and 4 bases at J, with 14 bases between. CDR1 and CDR2 from the germline V gene are MNHEY and SVGEGT.

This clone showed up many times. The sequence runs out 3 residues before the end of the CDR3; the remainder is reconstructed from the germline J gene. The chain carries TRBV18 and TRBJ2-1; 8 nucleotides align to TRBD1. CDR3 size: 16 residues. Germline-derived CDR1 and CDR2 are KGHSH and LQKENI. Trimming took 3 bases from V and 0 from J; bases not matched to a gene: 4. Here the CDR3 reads CASSPRQGSSYNEQFF. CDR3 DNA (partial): TGTGCCAGCTCACCTAGACAGGGGAGCTCCTACAATGAG.

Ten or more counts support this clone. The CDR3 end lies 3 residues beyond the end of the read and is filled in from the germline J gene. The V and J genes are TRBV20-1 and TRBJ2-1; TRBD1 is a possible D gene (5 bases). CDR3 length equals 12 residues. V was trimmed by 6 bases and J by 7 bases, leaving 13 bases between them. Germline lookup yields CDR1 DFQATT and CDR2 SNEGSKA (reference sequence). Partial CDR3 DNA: TGCAGTGCCCAGGGTCTGGTTAATGAG. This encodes CSAQGLVNE. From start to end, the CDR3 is CSAQGLVNEQFF.

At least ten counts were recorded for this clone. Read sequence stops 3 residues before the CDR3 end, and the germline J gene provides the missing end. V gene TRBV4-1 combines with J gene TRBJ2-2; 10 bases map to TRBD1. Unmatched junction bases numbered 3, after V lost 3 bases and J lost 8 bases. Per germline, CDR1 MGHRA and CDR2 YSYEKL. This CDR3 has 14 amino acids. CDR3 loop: CASSQDRGSGELFF. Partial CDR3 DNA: TGCGCCAGCAGCCAGGACAGGGGGTCTGGGGAG.

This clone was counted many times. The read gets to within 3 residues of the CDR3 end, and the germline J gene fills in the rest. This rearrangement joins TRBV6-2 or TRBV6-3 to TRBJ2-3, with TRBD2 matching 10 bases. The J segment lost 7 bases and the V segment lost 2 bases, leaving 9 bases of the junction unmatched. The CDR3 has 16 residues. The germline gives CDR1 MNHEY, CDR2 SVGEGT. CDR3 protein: CASSYVASGGRNTQYF. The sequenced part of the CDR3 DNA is TGTGCCAGCAGTTACGTGGCTAGCGGGGGAAGAAATACG.

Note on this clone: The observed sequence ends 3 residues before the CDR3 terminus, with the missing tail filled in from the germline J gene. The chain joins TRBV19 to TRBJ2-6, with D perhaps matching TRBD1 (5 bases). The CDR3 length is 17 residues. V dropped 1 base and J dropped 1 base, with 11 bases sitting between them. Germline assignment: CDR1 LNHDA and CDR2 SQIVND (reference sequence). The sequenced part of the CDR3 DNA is TGTGCCAGTAGTATAGTTGGACAACCGTCTGGGGCCAACGTC. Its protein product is CASSIVGQPSGANV. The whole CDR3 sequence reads CASSIVGQPSGANVLTF.

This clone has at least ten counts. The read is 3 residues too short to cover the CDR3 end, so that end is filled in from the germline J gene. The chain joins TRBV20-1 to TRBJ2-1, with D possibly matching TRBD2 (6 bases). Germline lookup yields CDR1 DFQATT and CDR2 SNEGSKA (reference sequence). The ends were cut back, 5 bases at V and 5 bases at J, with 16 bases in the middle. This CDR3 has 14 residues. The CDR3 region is CSAWGRGSDNEQFF. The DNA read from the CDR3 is TGCAGTGCTTGGGGACGGGGGAGTGACAATGAG.

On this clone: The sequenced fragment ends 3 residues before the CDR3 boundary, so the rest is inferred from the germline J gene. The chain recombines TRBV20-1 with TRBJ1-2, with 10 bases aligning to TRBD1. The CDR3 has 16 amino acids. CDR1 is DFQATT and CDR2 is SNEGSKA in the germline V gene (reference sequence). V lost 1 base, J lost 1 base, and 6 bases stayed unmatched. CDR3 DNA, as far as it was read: TGCAGTGCTAGAGTTAGGACAGGGGGTGTTAACTATGGC. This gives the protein CSARVRTGGVNYG. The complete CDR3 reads CSARVRTGGVNYGYTF.

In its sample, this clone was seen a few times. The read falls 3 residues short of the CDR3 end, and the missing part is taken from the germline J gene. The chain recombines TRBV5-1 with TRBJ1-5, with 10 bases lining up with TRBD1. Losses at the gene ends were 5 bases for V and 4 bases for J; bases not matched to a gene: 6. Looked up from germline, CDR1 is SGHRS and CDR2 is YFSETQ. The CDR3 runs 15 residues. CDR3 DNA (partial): TGCGCCAGCAGGGGACAGGGGTCTCAAAATCAGCCC. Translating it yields CASRGQGSQNQP. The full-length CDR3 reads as CASRGQGSQNQPQHF.

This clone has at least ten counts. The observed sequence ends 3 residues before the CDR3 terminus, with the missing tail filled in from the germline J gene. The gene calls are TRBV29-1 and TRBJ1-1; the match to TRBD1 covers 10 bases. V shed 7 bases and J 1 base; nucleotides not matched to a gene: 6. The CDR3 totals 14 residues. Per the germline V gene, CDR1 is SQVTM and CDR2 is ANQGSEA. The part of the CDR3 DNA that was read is TGCAGCGCCCGACAGGGGGCCGGGAACACTGAA. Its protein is CSARQGAGNTE. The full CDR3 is CSARQGAGNTEAFF.

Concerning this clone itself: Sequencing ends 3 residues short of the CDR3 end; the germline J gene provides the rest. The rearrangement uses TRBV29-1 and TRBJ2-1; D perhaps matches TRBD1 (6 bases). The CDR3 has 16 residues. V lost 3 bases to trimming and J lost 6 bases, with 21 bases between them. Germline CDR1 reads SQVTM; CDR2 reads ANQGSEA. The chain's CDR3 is CSVDGVGAGWGNEQFF. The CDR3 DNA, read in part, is TGCAGCGTTGATGGGGTGGGGGCGGGCTGGGGCAATGAG.

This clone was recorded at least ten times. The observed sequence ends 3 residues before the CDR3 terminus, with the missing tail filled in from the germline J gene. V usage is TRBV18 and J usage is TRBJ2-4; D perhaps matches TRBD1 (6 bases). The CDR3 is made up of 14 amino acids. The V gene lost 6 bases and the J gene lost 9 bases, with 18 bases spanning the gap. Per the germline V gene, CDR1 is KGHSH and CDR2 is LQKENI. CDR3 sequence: CASSSPQGRGIQYF. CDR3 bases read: TGTGCCAGCTCTTCCCCCCAGGGCAGGGGCATT.

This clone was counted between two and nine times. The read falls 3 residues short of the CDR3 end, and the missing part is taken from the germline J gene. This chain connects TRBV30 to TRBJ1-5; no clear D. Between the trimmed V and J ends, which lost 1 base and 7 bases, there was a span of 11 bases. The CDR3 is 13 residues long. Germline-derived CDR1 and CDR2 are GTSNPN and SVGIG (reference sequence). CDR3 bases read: TGTGCCTGGAGTGAAGGGTTACGGCAGCCC. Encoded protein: CAWSEGLRQP. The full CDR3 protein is CAWSEGLRQPQHF.

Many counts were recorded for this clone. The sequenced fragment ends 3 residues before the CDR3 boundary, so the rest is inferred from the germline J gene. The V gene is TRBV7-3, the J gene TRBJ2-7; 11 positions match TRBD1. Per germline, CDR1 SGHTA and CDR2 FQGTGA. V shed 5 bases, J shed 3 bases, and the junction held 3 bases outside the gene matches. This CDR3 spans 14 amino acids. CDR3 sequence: CASSPGTGGYEQYF. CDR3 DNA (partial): TGTGCCAGCAGCCCCGGGACAGGGGGCTACGAG.

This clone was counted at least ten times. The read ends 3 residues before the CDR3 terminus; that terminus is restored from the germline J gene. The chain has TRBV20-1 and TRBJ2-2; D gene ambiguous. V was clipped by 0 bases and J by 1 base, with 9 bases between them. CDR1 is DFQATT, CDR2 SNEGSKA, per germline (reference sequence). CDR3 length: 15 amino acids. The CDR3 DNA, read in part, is TGCAGTGCTAGAGATCGCGGCCAGAACACCGGGGAG. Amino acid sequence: CSARDRGQNTGE. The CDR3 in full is CSARDRGQNTGELFF.